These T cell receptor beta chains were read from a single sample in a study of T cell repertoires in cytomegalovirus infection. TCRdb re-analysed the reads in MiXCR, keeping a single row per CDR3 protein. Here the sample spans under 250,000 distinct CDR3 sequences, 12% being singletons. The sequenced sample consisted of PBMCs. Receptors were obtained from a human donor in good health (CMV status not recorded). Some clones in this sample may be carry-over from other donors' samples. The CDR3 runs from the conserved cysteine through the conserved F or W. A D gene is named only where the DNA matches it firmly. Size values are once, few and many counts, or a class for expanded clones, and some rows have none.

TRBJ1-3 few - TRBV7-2 CASSLGVTRVPLDTIYF TGTGCCAGCAGCTTAGGGGTTACGCGGGTACCATTGGACACCATATATTTT
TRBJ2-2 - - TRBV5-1 CASSLETTGELFF TGCGCCAGCAGCTTGGAGACCACCGGGGAGCTGTTTTTT
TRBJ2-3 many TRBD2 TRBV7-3 CASSAPSGRTDTQYF TGTGCCAGCAGCGCACCTAGCGGGAGAACAGATACGCAGTATTTT
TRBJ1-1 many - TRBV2 CATNPGLMNTEAFF TGTGCCACCAACCCCGGACTGATGAACACTGAAGCTTTCTTT
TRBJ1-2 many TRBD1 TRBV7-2 CASSLYRGTGGYTF TGTGCCAGCAGCTTGTACAGGGGGACGGGGGGCTACACCTTC
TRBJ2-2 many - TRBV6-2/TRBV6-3 CASSFFESTGELFF TGTGCCAGCAGTTTTTTTGAGAGCACCGGGGAGCTGTTTTTT
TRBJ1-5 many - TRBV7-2 CASSPKAGEGQPQHF TGTGCCAGCAGCCCCAAGGCAGGGGAAGGTCAGCCCCAGCATTTT
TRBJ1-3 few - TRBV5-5 CASSIGGVRGGNTIYF TGTGCCAGCAGCATTGGTGGGGTTCGAGGCGGAAACACCATATATTTT
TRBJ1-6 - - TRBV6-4 CASSEATGSPLHF TGTGCCAGCAGTGAGGCTACGGGTTCACCCCTCCACTTT
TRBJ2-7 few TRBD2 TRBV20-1 CSAPSLTSGSSQQYF TGCAGTGCTCCTTCCTTGACTAGCGGGAGTTCACAGCAGTACTTC
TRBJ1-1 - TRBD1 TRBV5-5 CASSTTGVGNEAFF TGTGCCAGCAGCACAACAGGGGTTGGAAATGAAGCTTTCTTT
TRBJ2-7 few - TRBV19 CASSTSTGTIGDEQYF TGTGCCAGTAGTACCTCCACCGGGACGATCGGGGACGAGCAGTACTTC
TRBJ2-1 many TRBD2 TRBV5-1 CASSQTSGRAGGEQFF TGCGCCAGCAGCCAGACTAGCGGGAGGGCTGGAGGTGAGCAGTTCTTC
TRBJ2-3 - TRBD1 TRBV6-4 CASRGQGETDTQYF TGTGCCAGCAGAGGACAGGGGGAAACAGATACGCAGTATTTT
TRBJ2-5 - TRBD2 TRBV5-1 CASSLGLAGGPYQETQYF TGCGCCAGCAGCTTGGGGCTAGCGGGGGGCCCGTACCAAGAGACCCAGTACTTC
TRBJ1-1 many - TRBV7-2 CASSLAGGAANTEAFF TGTGCCAGCAGCTTAGCGGGCGGGGCCGCGAACACTGAAGCTTTCTTT
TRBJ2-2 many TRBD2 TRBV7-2 CASSNSGGNTGELFF TGTGCCAGCAGCAATAGCGGGGGGAACACCGGGGAGCTGTTTTTT
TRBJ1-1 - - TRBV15 CATSREGVGGNTEAFF TGTGCCACCAGCAGAGAGGGAGTCGGAGGGAACACTGAAGCTTTCTTT
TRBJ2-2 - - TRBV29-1 CSVARDLNTGELFF TGCAGCGTTGCCAGGGACTTAAACACCGGGGAGCTGTTTTTT
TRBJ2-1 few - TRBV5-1 CASSLFGDQYNEQFF TGCGCCAGCAGCTTGTTCGGGGATCAGTACAATGAGCAGTTCTTC
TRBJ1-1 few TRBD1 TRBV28 CASSLERDRAFF TGTGCCAGCAGTTTAGAGAGGGACAGAGCTTTCTTT
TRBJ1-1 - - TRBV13 CASSLVTENTEAFF TGTGCCAGCAGCTTAGTGACAGAGAACACTGAAGCTTTCTTT
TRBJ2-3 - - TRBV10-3 CAISPAGADTQYF TGTGCCATCAGCCCGGCAGGGGCAGATACGCAGTATTTT
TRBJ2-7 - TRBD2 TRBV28 CASSLMGLADSYEQYF TGTGCCAGCAGTTTAATGGGACTAGCGGACTCCTACGAGCAGTACTTC
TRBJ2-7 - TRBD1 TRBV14 CASSQEYRGVSSYEQYF TGTGCCAGCAGCCAAGAATACAGGGGCGTTAGCTCCTACGAGCAGTACTTC
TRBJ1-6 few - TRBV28 CASSPNDSSYDSPLHF TGTGCCAGCAGTCCAAATGACAGCTCTTATGATTCACCCCTCCACTTT
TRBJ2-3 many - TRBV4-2 CASSQTGARTDTQYF TGTGCCAGCAGCCAGACAGGAGCCCGCACAGATACGCAGTATTTT
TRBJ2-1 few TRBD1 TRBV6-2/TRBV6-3 CASTRDRTVNEQFF TGTGCCAGCACCCGGGACAGGACGGTCAATGAGCAGTTCTTC
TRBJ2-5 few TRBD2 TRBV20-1 CSAREGLLPEETQYF TGCAGTGCCAGGGAGGGTTTGCTCCCCGAAGAGACCCAGTACTTC
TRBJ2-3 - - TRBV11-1 CASSGRRPDTQYF TGTGCCAGCAGCGGCCGCCGCCCAGATACGCAGTATTTT
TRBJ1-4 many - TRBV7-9 CASSPDNEKLFF TGTGCCAGCAGCCCCGATAATGAAAAACTGTTTTTT
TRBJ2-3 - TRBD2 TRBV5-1 CASSSGLTKTDTQYF TGCGCCAGCAGCTCGGGACTAACGAAAACAGATACGCAGTATTTT
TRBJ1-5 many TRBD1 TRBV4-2 CASSPDLGQGDGQPQHF TGTGCCAGCAGCCCTGATCTTGGACAGGGGGACGGTCAGCCCCAGCATTTT
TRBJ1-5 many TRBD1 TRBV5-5 CASRPDRGGQPQHF TGTGCCAGCAGACCCGACAGGGGAGGTCAGCCCCAGCATTTT
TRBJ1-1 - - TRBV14 CASSQVRAALNTEAFF TGTGCCAGCAGCCAAGTTAGGGCAGCCCTGAACACTGAAGCTTTCTTT
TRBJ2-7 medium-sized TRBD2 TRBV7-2 CASSLTSGSYEQYF TGTGCCAGCAGCCTGACTAGCGGGAGCTACGAGCAGTACTTC
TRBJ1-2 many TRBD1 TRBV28 CASQTGGNRADGYTF TGTGCCAGCCAGACAGGGGGCAATAGGGCGGATGGCTACACCTTC
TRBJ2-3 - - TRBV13 CASSSPNYTDTQYF TGTGCCAGCAGCTCGCCAAACTACACAGATACGCAGTATTTT
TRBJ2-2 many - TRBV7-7 CASSAGTGNTGELFF TGTGCCAGCAGCGCCGGGACGGGAAACACCGGGGAGCTGTTTTTT
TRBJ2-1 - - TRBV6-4 CASGDAGENEQFF TGTGCCAGTGGAGACGCAGGGGAAAATGAGCAGTTCTTC
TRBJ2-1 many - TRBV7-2 CASSGRTVLLYNEQFF TGTGCCAGCAGCGGTCGGACAGTACTGCTCTACAATGAGCAGTTCTTC
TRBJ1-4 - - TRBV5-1 CASASGAQNEKLFF TGCGCCAGCGCCTCGGGGGCCCAGAATGAAAAACTGTTTTTT
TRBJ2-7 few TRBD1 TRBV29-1 CSVGTGGREQYF TGCAGCGTTGGGACAGGGGGTAGAGAGCAGTACTTC
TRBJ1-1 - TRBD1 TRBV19 CASSIITGTDNTEAFF TGTGCCAGTAGTATTATTACTGGGACAGATAACACTGAAGCTTTCTTT
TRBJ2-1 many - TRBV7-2 CASSPQGGSYNEQFF TGTGCCAGCAGCCCTCAGGGGGGTTCCTACAATGAGCAGTTCTTC
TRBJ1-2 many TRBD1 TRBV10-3 CAITDGQGNGYTF TGTGCCATCACCGACGGACAGGGGAATGGCTACACCTTC
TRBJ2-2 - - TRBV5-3 CASTPRAGELFF TGTGCCAGCACCCCCAGGGCCGGGGAGCTGTTTTTT
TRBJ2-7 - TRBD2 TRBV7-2 CASEKAGGNGEQYF TGTGCCTCAGAGAAGGCGGGGGGGAATGGGGAGCAGTACTTC
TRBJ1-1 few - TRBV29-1 CSVVPVDTEAFF TGCAGCGTTGTTCCCGTCGACACTGAAGCTTTCTTT
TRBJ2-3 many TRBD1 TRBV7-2 CASSPDRGNTDTQYF TGTGCCAGCAGCCCCGACAGGGGTAATACAGATACGCAGTATTTT
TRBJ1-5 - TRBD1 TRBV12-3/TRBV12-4 CASSWGQYSNQPQHF TGTGCCAGCAGTTGGGGACAGTATAGCAATCAGCCCCAGCATTTT